This is a list of T cell receptor beta chains from one sample in a study of tumor-infiltrating lymphocytes in primary liver carcinoma. TCRdb ran MiXCR on the multiplex PCR reads and lists one entry per CDR3 protein. The sample shows roughly 330,000 distinct CDR3 sequences, 65% of them seen only once. Sequenced input: peripheral blood. These receptors all stem from a man aged 40-50 years with primary liver carcinoma and hepatitis B virus infection. Each CDR3 is given with its conserved first and last residue. The D gene is left open where the match is weak. Rows may omit the clone size; those that give it use once, few, many or a size class.

clone_size,j_call,v_call,d_call,cdr3_aa,cdr3_nt
many,TRBJ2-3,TRBV29-1,TRBD2,CSVEDPASGRATDTQYF,TGCAGCGTTGAAGATCCGGCTAGCGGGAGGGCCACAGATACGCAGTATTTT
-,TRBJ2-7,TRBV11-2,-,CARSSSWGEQYF,TGTGCCAGAAGCTCCTCTTGGGGGGAGCAGTACTTC
-,TRBJ2-3,TRBV28,TRBD2,CASSPSGRGDTQYF,TGTGCCAGCAGTCCTAGCGGGAGAGGGGATACGCAGTATTTT
-,TRBJ2-2,TRBV15,-,CATSRDRDMYTGELFF,TGTGCCACCAGCAGAGATAGGGACATGTACACCGGGGAGCTGTTTTTT
-,TRBJ1-5,TRBV11-2,-,CASNREGGNQPQHF,TGTGCCAGCAACCGGGAGGGGGGCAATCAGCCCCAGCATTTT
-,TRBJ2-1,TRBV7-8,-,CSSSFIQGLASDEQFF,TGTTCCAGCAGCTTTATCCAGGGCCTAGCGTCGGATGAGCAGTTCTTC
once,TRBJ2-3,TRBV18,-,CASSPSPPDTQYF,TGTGCCAGCTCACCGTCTCCCCCAGATACGCAGTATTTT
-,TRBJ2-3,TRBV10-3,TRBD1,CAINAGRGRTDTQYF,TGTGCCATCAATGCTGGCAGGGGGCGCACAGATACGCAGTATTTT
-,TRBJ2-3,TRBV10-2,-,CTSSAEGGTQYF,TGCACCAGCAGTGCGGAGGGGGGTACGCAGTATTTT
-,TRBJ2-2,TRBV6-2/TRBV6-3,-,CASSVAGELFF,TGTGCCAGTTCTGTCGCCGGGGAGCTGTTTTTT
few,TRBJ1-2,TRBV10-3,-,CAISELPDPVYGYTF,TGTGCCATCAGTGAGTTGCCAGATCCTGTATATGGCTACACCTTC
many,TRBJ2-4,TRBV29-1,TRBD1,CSAGQGNIQYF,TGCAGCGCGGGACAGGGAAACATTCAGTACTTC
many,TRBJ2-5,TRBV6-1,-,CASGVIGARVQETQYF,TGTGCCAGTGGGGTAATCGGGGCTAGAGTACAAGAGACCCAGTACTTC
few,TRBJ2-7,TRBV20-1,TRBD2,CSARYSGTSGIMGYEQYF,TGCAGTGCTAGGTACTCCGGGACTAGCGGGATTATGGGCTACGAGCAGTACTTC
-,TRBJ2-5,TRBV24-1,TRBD1,CATSESGTAEQETQYF,TGTGCCACCAGTGAGTCCGGGACAGCTGAACAAGAGACCCAGTACTTC
-,TRBJ2-5,TRBV29-1,-,CNAEGEETQYF,TGCAACGCCGAGGGGGAAGAGACCCAGTACTTC
-,TRBJ1-1,TRBV11-2,-,CASSLLSSGMAETFF,TGTGCCAGCAGCTTGTTGAGTTCAGGGATGGCTGAAACTTTCTTT
-,TRBJ2-7,TRBV11-2,TRBD2,CVSSLGGTSGLYEQYF,TGTGTCAGCAGCTTAGGTGGGACTAGCGGGCTCTACGAACAGTACTTC
-,TRBJ2-1,TRBV4-3,TRBD2,CASGQGTSVSSYNEQFF,TGTGCCAGCGGCCAAGGGACTAGCGTGAGCTCCTACAATGAGCAGTTCTTC
many,TRBJ2-7,TRBV6-2/TRBV6-3,TRBD2,CASSFAGVSGSSYEQYF,TGTGCCAGCAGTTTCGCAGGGGTAAGCGGGAGTTCCTACGAGCAGTACTTC
-,TRBJ2-7,TRBV5-1,TRBD1,CASSSSTGVWNEEYF,TGCGCCAGCAGCTCATCGACAGGGGTTTGGAACGAGGAGTACTTC
-,TRBJ2-3,TRBV29-1,-,CNVEVPSRGTDTQYF,TGCAACGTTGAGGTCCCTAGCAGGGGCACAGATACGCAGTATTTT
-,TRBJ1-2,TRBV30,-,CAWSSGGGVTVNYGYTF,TGTGCCTGGAGTTCCGGCGGAGGGGTCACTGTGAACTATGGCTACACCTTC